These T cell receptor beta chains were read from a single sample in a study of T cells after yellow fever vaccination. TCRdb passed the 5' RACE reads through MiXCR, listing each CDR3 protein once. The repertoire holds around 350,000 distinct CDR3 sequences, with over 5% as singletons. Sequencing used PBMCs, obtained 5 days after the yellow fever booster vaccination. The receptors were sampled from a man between 25 and 39 years old who received the YFV17D yellow fever vaccine. The CDR3 runs from the conserved cysteine through the conserved F or W. The D gene is left open where the match is weak. Expanded clones get a size class; other rows say once, few or many, or leave the size out.

abundance | j_gene | v_gene | d_gene | CDR3aa | CDR3nt
many | TRBJ1-1 | TRBV20-1 | . | CSADSEEAFF | TGCAGTGCAGATTCGGAGGAAGCTTTCTTT
. | TRBJ2-7 | TRBV27 | . | CASSRQDGCYEQYF | TGTGCCAGCAGTCGTCAGGACGGGTGCTACGAGCAGTACTTC
. | TRBJ2-1 | TRBV25-1 | TRBD1 | CASSEGTVWNEQFF | TGTGCCAGCAGTGAAGGGACAGTCTGGAATGAGCAGTTCTTC
few | TRBJ2-7 | TRBV12-3/TRBV12-4 | TRBD1 | CASSPPWTGTYEQYF | TGTGCCAGCAGTCCCCCGTGGACAGGGACCTACGAGCAGTACTTC
few | TRBJ2-1 | TRBV24-1 | . | CATTLGSSHHNEQFF | TGTGCCACAACGCTCGGATCCAGCCACCACAATGAGCAGTTCTTC
few | TRBJ2-4 | TRBV7-2 | . | CASSSGKGVIQYF | TGTGCCAGCAGCTCAGGAAAGGGGGTAATTCAGTACTTC
few | TRBJ2-3 | TRBV7-2 | . | CASSLSLAVTDTQYF | TGTGCCAGCAGCCTCTCGCTAGCAGTGACAGATACGCAGTATTTT
few | TRBJ2-3 | TRBV5-1 | TRBD1 | CASSTGQGGDTQYF | TGCGCCAGCAGCACCGGACAGGGCGGAGATACGCAGTATTTT
many | TRBJ2-1 | TRBV6-4 | . | CASRNLASNEQFF | TGTGCCAGCAGGAATCTAGCGTCCAATGAGCAGTTCTTC
. | TRBJ2-1 | TRBV20-1 | . | CSARAVGTFF | TGCAGTGCCCGAGCGGTGGGGACTTTCTTC
many | TRBJ1-1 | TRBV29-1 | . | CSVPAGAVAFF | TGCAGCGTCCCGGCGGGTGCGGTAGCTTTCTTT
few | TRBJ1-2 | TRBV10-3 | . | CAISESMVLAQGGYTF | TGTGCCATCAGTGAGTCGATGGTTTTAGCACAAGGTGGCTACACCTTC
few | TRBJ2-1 | TRBV5-5 | . | CASSLEKPTPSNEQFF | TGTGCCAGCAGCTTGGAGAAACCAACGCCGTCCAATGAGCAGTTCTTC
few | TRBJ1-6 | TRBV20-1 | . | CSALRGKGSYNSPLHF | TGCAGTGCCCTACGGGGGAAGGGATCCTATAATTCACCCCTCCACTTT
few | TRBJ2-5 | TRBV7-2 | . | CASSLIPGQGQETQYF | TGTGCCAGCAGCTTAATCCCCGGGCAGGGTCAGGAGACCCAGTACTTC
few | TRBJ2-1 | TRBV20-1 | . | CSARIGQHF | TGCAGTGCCCGGATCGGACAGCACTTC
. | TRBJ2-3 | TRBV18 | . | CASSPPQYPSTDTQYF | TGTGCCAGCTCACCACCGCAATACCCCTCCACAGATACGCAGTATTTT
few | TRBJ2-1 | TRBV5-1 | TRBD2 | CASSLEGLAANEQFF | TGCGCCAGCAGCTTGGAGGGACTAGCGGCCAATGAGCAGTTCTTC
. | TRBJ1-1 | TRBV29-1 | . | CSVLTDREAFF | TGCAGCGTTCTTACAGACAGGGAAGCTTTCTTT
. | TRBJ2-7 | TRBV5-1 | . | CASSRRDRGPPDSYEQYF | TGCGCCAGCAGCCGAAGGGATCGTGGGCCCCCGGACAGCTACGAGCAGTACTTC
few | TRBJ2-3 | TRBV4-3 | . | CASSQDGRLNTQYF | TGCGCCAGCAGCCAAGATGGTCGACTAAATACGCAGTATTTT
many | TRBJ2-7 | TRBV7-2 | TRBD1 | CASRQGTGSYEQYF | TGTGCCAGCAGACAAGGGACAGGCTCCTACGAGCAGTACTTC
few | TRBJ2-6 | TRBV28 | . | CASSIAGTPGSGANVLTF | TGTGCCAGCAGTATAGCCGGGACCCCCGGCTCTGGGGCCAACGTCCTGACTTTC
. | TRBJ2-2 | TRBV6-2/TRBV6-3 | . | CASTRQTSNTGELFF | TGTGCCAGCACCCGGCAAACCTCGAACACCGGGGAGCTGTTTTTT
many | TRBJ2-3 | TRBV3-1 | TRBD2 | CASRPRGSATDTQYF | TGTGCCAGCCGTCCCCGCGGGAGTGCGACAGATACGCAGTATTTT
many | TRBJ2-7 | TRBV5-1 | . | CASRRDVGKQYF | TGCGCCAGCAGGCGTGATGTCGGGAAGCAGTACTTC
. | TRBJ2-1 | TRBV7-2 | . | CASSFSPSSGDEQFF | TGTGCCAGCAGCTTTTCGCCCTCATCCGGGGATGAGCAGTTCTTC
many | TRBJ2-3 | TRBV12-3/TRBV12-4 | . | CASSLGSQYF | TGTGCCAGCAGTCTGGGGTCGCAGTATTTT
. | TRBJ1-2 | TRBV20-1 | TRBD1 | CSAWTGTGYTF | TGCAGTGCTTGGACAGGGACGGGCTACACCTTC
many | TRBJ2-1 | TRBV5-1 | TRBD1 | CASSSGQGRYNEQFF | TGCGCCAGCAGCTCGGGACAGGGCCGCTACAATGAGCAGTTCTTC
. | TRBJ2-3 | TRBV29-1 | . | CSAGTPGTDTQYF | TGCAGCGCCGGGACTCCAGGGACAGATACGCAGTATTTT
. | TRBJ2-1 | TRBV20-1 | TRBD2 | CSARDPREGRREQFF | TGCAGTGCTAGAGATCCCCGGGAGGGCCGGCGTGAGCAGTTCTTC
. | TRBJ2-2 | TRBV6-2/TRBV6-3 | . | CATRLRPNTGELFF | TGTGCCACCCGCCTCAGACCGAACACCGGGGAGCTGTTTTTT
. | TRBJ2-1 | TRBV5-1 | . | CASSTRPPGAGSYNEQFF | TGCGCCAGCAGTACTCGGCCGCCAGGCGCGGGCTCCTACAATGAGCAGTTCTTC
. | TRBJ2-7 | TRBV25-1 | TRBD2 | CASRTSGITYEQYF | TGTGCCAGCAGGACTAGCGGTATTACCTACGAGCAGTACTTC
few | TRBJ1-2 | TRBV6-1 | TRBD1 | CASSRRDRERHGYTF | TGTGCCAGCAGCCGTAGGGACAGGGAGAGACATGGCTACACCTTC
few | TRBJ2-7 | TRBV21-1 | . | CASSKVGAKPVHEQYF | TGTGCCAGCAGCAAAGTAGGCGCCAAACCCGTCCACGAGCAGTACTTC
many | TRBJ2-2 | TRBV5-1 | . | CASNFAGELFF | TGCGCCAGCAATTTCGCCGGGGAGCTGTTTTTT
many | TRBJ2-5 | TRBV3-1 | TRBD2 | CATGTSGSGTQYF | TGTGCCACCGGGACTAGCGGGAGTGGGACCCAGTACTTC
. | TRBJ2-3 | TRBV2 | TRBD2 | CASSLLAGRDTQYF | TGTGCCAGCAGCTTACTAGCGGGACGAGATACGCAGTATTTT